This is a list of T cell receptor beta chains from one sample in a study of T cell repertoires in cytomegalovirus infection. Each CDR3 protein is one row after TCRdb ran MiXCR on the reads. This repertoire shows roughly 200,000 distinct CDR3 sequences, 9.5% found once; its top ten account for approximately 4.2%. The sample taken for sequencing was PBMCs. The receptors here all came from a human donor in good health (CMV status not recorded). Some clones in this sample may be carry-over from other donors' samples. Each CDR3 is given with its conserved first and last residue. The D gene is left open where the match is weak. Rows may omit the clone size; those that give it use once, few, many or a size class.

d_gene	v_gene	abundance	j_gene	CDR3nt	CDR3aa
TRBD1	TRBV6-2/TRBV6-3	.	TRBJ1-1	TGTGCCAGCGGGCCCACAGGGGGCACTGAAGCTTTCTTT	CASGPTGGTEAFF
.	TRBV28	many	TRBJ2-5	TGTGCCAGCAGTCCCCCCAGGGGGGCGGAGACCCAGTACTTC	CASSPPRGAETQYF
TRBD1	TRBV20-1	many	TRBJ2-1	TGCAGTGCTAGAGATTTGGACAGGTACAATGAGCAGTTCTTC	CSARDLDRYNEQFF
.	TRBV7-2	many	TRBJ2-7	TGTGCCAGCACCTTAGCCTCGACTAGTACCCACGAGCAGTACTTC	CASTLASTSTHEQYF
TRBD2	TRBV7-9	many	TRBJ2-1	TGTGCCAGCAGCTTAGTAGCGGGAGGATCCTACAATGAGCAGTTCTTC	CASSLVAGGSYNEQFF
.	TRBV11-2	many	TRBJ1-2	TGTGCCAGCAGCTTAGAGGTAGACTATGGCTACACCTTC	CASSLEVDYGYTF
.	TRBV11-2	.	TRBJ2-5	TGTGCCAGCAGCCGACATCTCCAGGAGACCCAGTACTTC	CASSRHLQETQYF
TRBD1	TRBV7-4	few	TRBJ1-2	TGTGCCAGCAGCCGACCACAGGGGTTCTATGGCTACACCTTC	CASSRPQGFYGYTF
TRBD1	TRBV12-3/TRBV12-4	few	TRBJ1-2	TGTGCCAGCAGTTTTCGTGGGACAGGGCGGTGGGGCTACACCTTC	CASSFRGTGRWGYTF
TRBD2	TRBV20-1	many	TRBJ2-1	TGCAGTGCCCCACGCGGGAGGACCAATGAGCAGTTCTTC	CSAPRGRTNEQFF
TRBD1	TRBV29-1	.	TRBJ1-1	TGCAGCGTTAGTGCTCGGACAGGGAGATTGAACACTGAAGCTTTCTTT	CSVSARTGRLNTEAFF
.	TRBV28	.	TRBJ1-3	TGTGCCAGCAGTCAGGGACGCCAGGACACCATATATTTT	CASSQGRQDTIYF
.	TRBV5-4	.	TRBJ2-5	TGTGCCAGCAGCCCAGCAGGCGGTGAGGAGACCCAGTACTTC	CASSPAGGEETQYF
TRBD2	TRBV29-1	.	TRBJ2-3	TGCAGCGTGAGACTAGCGGGAGGGAGAGATACGCAGTATTTT	CSVRLAGGRDTQYF
.	TRBV9	.	TRBJ1-1	TGTGCCAGCAGCGTTGATATAAAGGGGGAAGCTTTCTTT	CASSVDIKGEAFF
.	TRBV6-2/TRBV6-3	.	TRBJ2-7	TGTGCCAGCAGCGATGGACACCACTCCTACGAGCAGTACTTC	CASSDGHHSYEQYF
.	TRBV7-2	many	TRBJ1-1	TGTGCCAGCACCACCCCCCCGTACAGAATTGAAGCTTTCTTT	CASTTPPYRIEAFF